This TCR beta chain came from a study of T cells in Graves' hyperthyroidism and ophthalmopathy. Study-wide context: Once the initial diagnosis was made, peripheral blood was obtained before any treatment. Points from the study as a whole: Model-based prediction identified ophthalmopathy a median around 6.7 months prior to its onset.

The CDR3 regions of TCR beta were amplified from RNA transcripts. The HTBI primer set drove a first-round RT-PCR of the TCR CDR3. MiXCR was run by TCRdb on the multiplex PCR reads, yielding one entry per CDR3 protein. The sample lists hundreds of thousands of distinct CDR3 sequences, roughly 40% seen once, with roughly 8.3% in the top ten. As regards this clonotype: Its target is not known.

Patients with uncontrolled infections, other autoimmune diseases, pregnancy or lactation were excluded. The receptor was derived from a young man with Graves' hyperthyroidism. What was sequenced was blood.

The CDR3 DNA is TGTGCCAGCAGCTTAACCGGTCCGGGACCTGGGGAGCTGTTTTTT. Amino acid sequence: CASSLTGPGPGELFF. The chain uses TRBV7-3 and TRBJ2-2; possibly TRBD1 or TRBD2 for D (5 bases each). Germline CDR1 is SGHTA and CDR2 is FQGTGA. The CDR3 has 15 residues. V lost 0 bases and J 8 bases, leaving 13 bases between the germline ends.